This TCR beta chain was sequenced for a study of response to subunit inactivated influenza vaccine. Study results and limitations: Authors proposed each seasonal influenza vaccination draws in few new T cells.

A note on this clonotype: Its antigen is not identified.

Trimming took 9 bases from V and 7 from J, leaving 12 bases between them. Germline V gene lookup returns CDR1 KGHDR and CDR2 SFDVKD. The CDR3 sequence is 12 residues long. In TCRdb, the RT-PCR reads were re-called with MiXCR into one record per CDR3 protein. The sample records about half a million distinct CDR3 sequences, 9.5% to 13% being singletons. The sample in question was PBMCs from blood, obtained 40 to 50 days after vaccination. The V gene is TRBV24-1, the J gene TRBJ2-1; D not resolved. This sequence was found in a man aged 50 to 59 who received an inactivated influenza vaccine. CDR3 amino acids: CATWCCQNEQFF. CDR3 nucleotide sequence: TGTGCCACCTGGTGTTGCCAGAATGAGCAGTTCTTC.